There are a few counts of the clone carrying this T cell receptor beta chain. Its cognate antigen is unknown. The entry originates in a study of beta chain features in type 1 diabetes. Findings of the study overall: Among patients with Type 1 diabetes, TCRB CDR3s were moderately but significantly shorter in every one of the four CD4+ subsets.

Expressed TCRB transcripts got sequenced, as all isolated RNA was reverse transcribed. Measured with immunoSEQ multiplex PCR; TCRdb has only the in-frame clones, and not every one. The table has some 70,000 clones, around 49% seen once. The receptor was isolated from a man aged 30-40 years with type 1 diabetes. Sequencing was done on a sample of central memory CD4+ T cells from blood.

The CDR3 DNA reads TGTGCCAGCAGCCCAGGATCGGGAGGAGAGACCCAGTACTTC. This gives the protein CASSPGSGGETQYF. The rearrangement links TRBV4-2 to TRBJ2-5, with 7 positions matching TRBD2. The germline gives CDR1 LGHNA, CDR2 YNFKEQ. V was clipped by 4 bases and J by 4 bases; unmatched bases: 6. The length of the CDR3 is 14 residues.